The entry below describes one TCR beta chain. This sample is drawn from a study of blood T cell repertoires in COVID-19. This CDR3 is 14 amino acids long. With V trimmed by 4 bases and J by 3 bases, 2 bases remained unmatched. Germline V gene lookup returns CDR1 KGHDR and CDR2 SFDVKD. Under the authors' procedure: Estimation of nucleated cell counts was performed using reference gene primer amplification. TCRdb's table, derived via immunoSEQ multiplex PCR, lists solely in-frame clones and lacks some. D and trimming come from the DNA, and the V and J calls and clone size come from that table. This repertoire shows roughly 260,000 clones, around 87% found once; its top ten account for under 2.5%.

The TCR comes from a woman in her forties or fifties with acute or convalescent COVID-19. The V and J genes are TRBV24-1 and TRBJ1-5, with 7 bases identical to TRBD1. The sample consisted of peripheral blood. This CDR3 reads CATSEGGFNQPQHF. The CDR3 DNA reads as TGTGCCACCAGTGAAGGGGGCTTCAATCAGCCCCAGCATTTT.